The clone carrying this T cell receptor beta chain was seen repeatedly, ten times or more. Its cognate antigen is unknown. The library targeted TCRbeta and was prepared with unique molecular identifiers. MiXCR was run by TCRdb on the PCR reads, yielding one entry per CDR3 protein. The table has 90,000 to 100,000 distinct CDR3 sequences, about a quarter seen once; the top ten hold roughly a fifth. The sample originates from a study of T-cell reconstitution after alpha-beta-depleted transplantation in children. The study, taken as a whole, reports: Approximately two months post-transplant, alpha-beta T cells reportedly originated from several hundred expanded graft clones. Hyperexpanded clones declined; after one year, newly produced T cells mostly supplied diversity.

V was clipped by 1 base and J by 5 bases, with 8 bases between them. The CDR3 consists of 13 residues. The chain links TRBV12-3 or TRBV12-4 to TRBJ2-5, with D uncertain. This sequence was found in a boy aged 2 to 9 with acute lymphoblastic leukemia, due to receive a stem cell transplant. Here the sequenced sample was PBMCs, taken before TCRalphabeta/CD19-depleted stem cell transplant. CDR3 residues: CASSLGLSETQYF. The CDR3 region has the DNA TGTGCCAGCAGTTTAGGTCTCTCGGAGACCCAGTACTTC.